This T cell receptor beta chain was obtained from a study of blood T cells in healthy people across ages. Study-wide points: Changes in expanded clonotypes were possibly confounded, as the CMV status of donors was unknown. The percentage of naive T cells correlated strongly with TCR beta diversity.

There are a few counts of this clonotype. What it recognizes is unknown. The CDR3 consists of 18 residues. Per the germline V gene, CDR1 is SGHTA and CDR2 is FQGNSA. Trimming removed 0 bases at V and 4 bases at J, with 20 bases between. A second about 7 to 11 cycle PCR used barcoded and J-beta primers. TCRdb reanalysed the 5' RACE reads using MiXCR and keeps one entry per CDR3 protein. The sample lists approximately 800,000 distinct CDR3 sequences; around 25% were seen once. Separately, the same data were catalogued under a study of T cells of mothers and their children.

The sample taken for sequencing was blood. The genes are TRBV7-2 and TRBJ2-3; tentatively, D is TRBD1 or TRBD2 (7 bases each). The receptor was isolated from a boy younger than 18 in good health. This CDR3 is CASSLASPTAGGADTQYF. DNA for the CDR3: TGTGCCAGCAGCTTAGCCTCCCCCACGGCAGGGGGGGCAGATACGCAGTATTTT.